Following are 3 T cell receptor beta chains from one sample sequenced in a study of cytomegalovirus exposure and HLA in healthy donors. In the PCR, 60 Vbeta and 13 Jbeta primers were used. Data came from immunoSEQ multiplex PCR; TCRdb stores just in-frame clones and leaves some out. The sample lists some 110,000 clones, roughly four fifths seen once, with about 16% in the top ten. The material sequenced was PBMCs. The receptors come from a man in his forties or fifties in good health and CMV-seropositive.

This rearrangement joins TRBV6-5 to TRBJ1-1; D remains unclear. Germline V CDR1 and CDR2: MNHEY, SVGAGI. Trimming removed 0 bases from V and 4 bases from J, with 12 bases in between. The CDR3 length is 15 residues. CDR3 sequence: CASSYSRAASTEAFF. Written as DNA, the CDR3 is TGTGCCAGCAGTTACTCGAGGGCAGCAAGCACTGAAGCTTTCTTT.

J is TRBJ2-1 and V is TRBV19; no reliable D call. The CDR3 loop spans 14 amino acids. The germline V and J ends were trimmed by 4 bases and 7 bases, with 14 bases remaining between them. Germline V CDR1 and CDR2: LNHDA, SQIVND (reference sequence). This CDR3 is CASSRQVPKNEQFF. The CDR3 DNA reads TGTGCCAGTAGTAGGCAGGTGCCTAAGAATGAGCAGTTCTTC.

The chain has TRBV6-5 and TRBJ2-1; 7 bases fit TRBD2. Losses at the gene ends were 5 bases for V and 3 bases for J; bases not matched to a gene: 7. Germline V gene sequence: CDR1 MNHEY, CDR2 SVGAGI. CDR3 size: 15 residues. The CDR3 DNA follows: TGTGCCAGCAGTCCCCTCACGGGGGGCTACAATGAGCAGTTCTTC. Its protein is CASSPLTGGYNEQFF.